This is a list of T cell receptor beta chains from one sample in a study of a mutant IDH1 vaccine in newly diagnosed glioma. Produced via immunoSEQ multiplex PCR; TCRdb's table is partial and in-frame only. Of about 68,000 clones listed, approximately 81% are singletons. These receptors' antigens are unknown. This specimen was PBMCs, taken from a glioma patient whose treatment included an IDH1 peptide vaccine. The receptor source for this set is a young man with glioma. The CDR3 runs from the conserved cysteine through the conserved F or W. Fields, in order: CDR3 protein, CDR3 DNA, V gene, D gene, clone size, J gene. The D gene is left open where the match is weak. Part of the rows lack a size; the others show once, few, many or a class for expanded clones.

CDR3aa: CASSEPTGGSYSNQPQHF; CDR3nt: TGTGCCAGCAGTGAGCCGACAGGGGGGTCGTATAGCAATCAGCCCCAGCATTTT; v_gene: TRBV6-4; d_gene: TRBD1; abundance: -; j_gene: TRBJ1-5
CDR3aa: CASRRPEAALNF; CDR3nt: TGTGCCAGCAGACGGCCGGAGGCGGCTCTAAACTTC; v_gene: TRBV28; d_gene: -; abundance: -; j_gene: TRBJ2-5
CDR3aa: CASSLKRDQLDYEQYF; CDR3nt: TGCGCCAGCAGCTTAAAAAGGGACCAGCTCGACTACGAGCAGTACTTC; v_gene: TRBV5-1; d_gene: -; abundance: once; j_gene: TRBJ2-7
CDR3aa: CATLSGSGETQYF; CDR3nt: TGTGCCACCCTTAGCGGGTCCGGGGAGACCCAGTACTTC; v_gene: TRBV2; d_gene: TRBD2; abundance: once; j_gene: TRBJ2-5
CDR3aa: CASSLATGLRGAKNIQYF; CDR3nt: TGTGCCAGCAGCTTAGCGACAGGCCTAAGGGGAGCCAAAAACATTCAGTACTTC; v_gene: TRBV11-2; d_gene: -; abundance: -; j_gene: TRBJ2-4
CDR3aa: CASSSTPQGAYNSPLHF; CDR3nt: TGCGCCAGCAGCTCAACCCCCCAGGGGGCCTATAATTCACCCCTCCACTTT; v_gene: TRBV5-1; d_gene: TRBD1; abundance: -; j_gene: TRBJ1-6
CDR3aa: CATATMLGVDYGYTF; CDR3nt: TGTGCCACCGCGACTATGCTCGGGGTAGACTATGGCTACACCTTC; v_gene: TRBV19; d_gene: -; abundance: -; j_gene: TRBJ1-2
CDR3aa: CAWKRGYATNEKLFF; CDR3nt: TGTGCCTGGAAAAGAGGGTATGCAACTAATGAAAAACTGTTTTTT; v_gene: TRBV30; d_gene: -; abundance: once; j_gene: TRBJ1-4
CDR3aa: CASSPRGGASTGELFF; CDR3nt: TGTGCCAGCAGTCCCCGGGGAGGGGCGAGCACCGGGGAGCTGTTTTTT; v_gene: TRBV7-3; d_gene: TRBD2; abundance: -; j_gene: TRBJ2-2
CDR3aa: CASSPQGYNEQFF; CDR3nt: TGTGCCAGCTCACCACAGGGTTACAATGAGCAGTTCTTC; v_gene: TRBV18; d_gene: -; abundance: -; j_gene: TRBJ2-1
CDR3aa: CSVERNPKEKLFF; CDR3nt: TGCAGCGTCGAACGGAACCCAAAGGAAAAACTGTTTTTT; v_gene: TRBV29-1; d_gene: -; abundance: few; j_gene: TRBJ1-4
CDR3aa: CASSLNGNYGYTF; CDR3nt: TGTGCCAGCAGTTTAAACGGCAACTATGGCTACACCTTC; v_gene: TRBV27; d_gene: -; abundance: -; j_gene: TRBJ1-2
CDR3aa: CASSGKGLAGAGEQYF; CDR3nt: TGCGCCAGCAGCGGCAAGGGACTAGCGGGAGCGGGCGAGCAGTACTTC; v_gene: TRBV5-1; d_gene: TRBD2; abundance: -; j_gene: TRBJ2-7
CDR3aa: CASSLNTGRAGFF; CDR3nt: TGTGCCAGCAGCTTAAATACAGGGAGGGCAGGTTTCTTT; v_gene: TRBV7-2; d_gene: -; abundance: -; j_gene: TRBJ1-1
CDR3aa: CASSPIDGISGNTIYF; CDR3nt: TGTGCCAGCTCACCAATCGACGGTATCTCTGGAAACACCATATATTTT; v_gene: TRBV18; d_gene: -; abundance: -; j_gene: TRBJ1-3
CDR3aa: CASSPFYSVGAEAFF; CDR3nt: TGTGCCAGCAGCCCGTTTTACTCGGTGGGGGCTGAAGCTTTCTTT; v_gene: TRBV28; d_gene: -; abundance: -; j_gene: TRBJ1-1
CDR3aa: CASSLIIDGGDTGELFF; CDR3nt: TGCGCCAGCAGCTTGATCATTGATGGGGGCGACACCGGGGAGCTGTTTTTT; v_gene: TRBV5-1; d_gene: -; abundance: -; j_gene: TRBJ2-2
CDR3aa: CASSYDSIGLGGYGYTF; CDR3nt: TGTGCCAGCAGCTACGACTCCATAGGCCTGGGGGGCTATGGCTACACCTTC; v_gene: TRBV7-9; d_gene: -; abundance: -; j_gene: TRBJ1-2
CDR3aa: CASSLVGNNEQFF; CDR3nt: TGTGCCAGCAGCTTAGTTGGTAACAATGAGCAGTTCTTC; v_gene: TRBV7-9; d_gene: -; abundance: -; j_gene: TRBJ2-1
CDR3aa: CASSLGGTAKETQYF; CDR3nt: TGTGCCAGCAGCCTCGGGGGTACGGCAAAGGAGACCCAGTACTTC; v_gene: TRBV7-2; d_gene: -; abundance: -; j_gene: TRBJ2-5
CDR3aa: CASSVEGALGEAFF; CDR3nt: TGTGCCAGCAGCGTAGAGGGGGCTTTGGGAGAAGCTTTCTTT; v_gene: TRBV9; d_gene: TRBD1; abundance: few; j_gene: TRBJ1-1
CDR3aa: CASRGQGLRTNYGYTF; CDR3nt: TGTGCCAGCAGAGGACAGGGCCTGCGGACTAACTATGGCTACACCTTC; v_gene: TRBV2; d_gene: TRBD1; abundance: -; j_gene: TRBJ1-2
CDR3aa: CASSLNGYQPQHF; CDR3nt: TGCGCCAGCAGCTTGAACGGGTATCAGCCCCAGCATTTT; v_gene: TRBV5-1; d_gene: -; abundance: -; j_gene: TRBJ1-5
CDR3aa: CASSTLGRLNTEAFF; CDR3nt: TGCGCCAGCAGCACCCTGGGTCGGCTGAACACTGAAGCTTTCTTT; v_gene: TRBV5-1; d_gene: -; abundance: -; j_gene: TRBJ1-1
CDR3aa: CASSQEEGSGNTIYF; CDR3nt: TGTGCCAGCAGCCAAGAGGAAGGCTCTGGAAACACCATATATTTT; v_gene: TRBV4-2; d_gene: -; abundance: -; j_gene: TRBJ1-3
CDR3aa: CASRVTYSYSGANVLTF; CDR3nt: TGTGCCAGTCGCGTAACATACTCCTACTCTGGGGCCAACGTCCTGACTTTC; v_gene: TRBV19; d_gene: -; abundance: -; j_gene: TRBJ2-6
CDR3aa: CASSQREASSYNEQFF; CDR3nt: TGCGCCAGCAGCCAAAGGGAGGCTAGCTCCTACAATGAGCAGTTCTTC; v_gene: TRBV4-1; d_gene: -; abundance: -; j_gene: TRBJ2-1
CDR3aa: CAISAWGNSYNEQFF; CDR3nt: TGTGCCATCAGTGCCTGGGGGAACTCCTACAATGAGCAGTTCTTC; v_gene: TRBV10-3; d_gene: -; abundance: -; j_gene: TRBJ2-1
CDR3aa: CASSQDVDTEKLFF; CDR3nt: TGCGCCAGCAGCCAAGATGTCGACACAGAAAAACTGTTTTTT; v_gene: TRBV4-1; d_gene: -; abundance: -; j_gene: TRBJ1-4
CDR3aa: CASGDGGDDNQPQHF; CDR3nt: TGTGCCAGCGGCGACGGGGGTGACGACAATCAGCCCCAGCATTTT; v_gene: TRBV25-1; d_gene: -; abundance: -; j_gene: TRBJ1-5
CDR3aa: CASRRGGAENYGYTF; CDR3nt: TGTGCCAGCAGGAGGGGGGGTGCCGAAAACTATGGCTACACCTTC; v_gene: TRBV2; d_gene: -; abundance: -; j_gene: TRBJ1-2
CDR3aa: CASSYSTGSTEQYF; CDR3nt: TGTGCCAGCAGTTACTCGACAGGGTCGACGGAGCAGTACTTC; v_gene: TRBV6-5; d_gene: TRBD1; abundance: -; j_gene: TRBJ2-7
CDR3aa: CASNRGRTEAFF; CDR3nt: TGTGCCAGCAATAGGGGGAGGACTGAAGCTTTCTTT; v_gene: TRBV6-1; d_gene: -; abundance: -; j_gene: TRBJ1-1
CDR3aa: CASSPQAVYTEAFF; CDR3nt: TGTGCCAGTAGCCCCCAAGCCGTTTACACTGAAGCTTTCTTT; v_gene: TRBV19; d_gene: -; abundance: once; j_gene: TRBJ1-1
CDR3aa: CASKQKDSNNSPLHF; CDR3nt: TGTGCCAGCAAACAGAAGGACAGTAATAATTCACCCCTCCACTTT; v_gene: TRBV2; d_gene: -; abundance: -; j_gene: TRBJ1-6
CDR3aa: CASSSGTSGSEQFF; CDR3nt: TGTGCCAGCAGCTCAGGGACTAGCGGGAGTGAGCAGTTCTTC; v_gene: TRBV7-3; d_gene: TRBD2; abundance: -; j_gene: TRBJ2-1
CDR3aa: CASWFRVRAEAFF; CDR3nt: TGTGCCAGCTGGTTCCGGGTTCGTGCCGAAGCTTTCTTT; v_gene: TRBV28; d_gene: -; abundance: -; j_gene: TRBJ1-1
CDR3aa: CASWRQGGNEQFF; CDR3nt: TGTGCCAGTTGGCGGCAGGGAGGCAATGAGCAGTTCTTC; v_gene: TRBV25-1; d_gene: -; abundance: -; j_gene: TRBJ2-1
CDR3aa: CASRAGAMNTEAFF; CDR3nt: TGTGCCAGCAGAGCAGGGGCAATGAACACTGAAGCTTTCTTT; v_gene: TRBV6-1; d_gene: -; abundance: -; j_gene: TRBJ1-1
CDR3aa: CASSLVAARVREQYF; CDR3nt: TGCGCCAGCAGCTTGGTTGCGGCTAGGGTTCGGGAGCAGTACTTC; v_gene: TRBV5-1; d_gene: -; abundance: -; j_gene: TRBJ2-7
CDR3aa: CAWSVFNEQFF; CDR3nt: TGTGCCTGGAGTGTCTTCAATGAGCAGTTCTTC; v_gene: TRBV30; d_gene: -; abundance: -; j_gene: TRBJ2-1
CDR3aa: CASSQDERDGYEQYF; CDR3nt: TGCGCCAGCAGCCAAGATGAAAGGGACGGATACGAGCAGTACTTC; v_gene: TRBV4-3; d_gene: -; abundance: -; j_gene: TRBJ2-7
CDR3aa: CASSPSPGTMQFF; CDR3nt: TGTGCCAGCTCACCGTCCCCAGGGACTATGCAGTTCTTC; v_gene: TRBV18; d_gene: TRBD2; abundance: few; j_gene: TRBJ2-1
CDR3aa: CASTSTGRGYEQYF; CDR3nt: TGTGCCAGCACCTCCACGGGCAGGGGCTACGAGCAGTACTTC; v_gene: TRBV6-5; d_gene: -; abundance: -; j_gene: TRBJ2-7
CDR3aa: CASSLTDRVDEKLFF; CDR3nt: TGTGCCAGCAGTCTCACGGACAGGGTGGATGAAAAACTGTTTTTT; v_gene: TRBV27; d_gene: TRBD1; abundance: -; j_gene: TRBJ1-4
CDR3aa: CASSFGVASGWETQYF; CDR3nt: TGTGCCAGCAGCTTCGGGGTTGCTAGCGGGTGGGAGACCCAGTACTTC; v_gene: TRBV7-2; d_gene: TRBD2; abundance: -; j_gene: TRBJ2-5
CDR3aa: CASSSWDKSSGNTIYF; CDR3nt: TGTGCCAGCAGCTCCTGGGACAAGAGCTCTGGAAACACCATATATTTT; v_gene: TRBV7-8; d_gene: -; abundance: -; j_gene: TRBJ1-3
CDR3aa: CAWRGLFGGTGELFF; CDR3nt: TGTGCCTGGAGAGGCCTCTTTGGGGGAACCGGGGAGCTGTTTTTT; v_gene: TRBV30; d_gene: -; abundance: once; j_gene: TRBJ2-2
CDR3aa: CASSRYSSSYEQYF; CDR3nt: TGCGCCAGCAGCCGGTACAGTTCCTCCTACGAGCAGTACTTC; v_gene: TRBV5-1; d_gene: -; abundance: -; j_gene: TRBJ2-7
CDR3aa: CSASKYQKQFF; CDR3nt: TGCAGTGCTAGCAAATACCAAAAGCAGTTCTTC; v_gene: TRBV20-1; d_gene: -; abundance: -; j_gene: TRBJ2-1
CDR3aa: CASSFAWTSGSRKTQYF; CDR3nt: TGTGCCAGCAGCTTCGCCTGGACTAGCGGGAGTAGGAAGACCCAGTACTTC; v_gene: TRBV7-8; d_gene: TRBD2; abundance: once; j_gene: TRBJ2-5
CDR3aa: CASSPLGQGNQPQHF; CDR3nt: TGTGCCAGCTCACCACTGGGACAGGGTAATCAGCCCCAGCATTTT; v_gene: TRBV18; d_gene: TRBD1; abundance: -; j_gene: TRBJ1-5
CDR3aa: CASSPGAQNQPQHF; CDR3nt: TGTGCCAGCAGCCCCGGGGCCCAAAATCAGCCCCAGCATTTT; v_gene: TRBV7-2; d_gene: -; abundance: -; j_gene: TRBJ1-5
CDR3aa: CASSLAYNGNIQYF; CDR3nt: TGTGCCAGCAGCTTAGCTTACAACGGGAACATTCAGTACTTC; v_gene: TRBV7-2; d_gene: -; abundance: -; j_gene: TRBJ2-4
CDR3aa: CASSRNNGARSLGGEKLFF; CDR3nt: TGCGCCAGCAGCCGGAATAACGGGGCTCGATCGTTAGGGGGCGAAAAACTGTTTTTT; v_gene: TRBV4-3; d_gene: TRBD1; abundance: -; j_gene: TRBJ1-4